This T cell receptor (beta chain) was observed in a study of T cell responses to AZD1222 COVID-19 vaccine. General study points: Clonal diversity was possibly underestimated, and white British individuals and females predominated among donors. At study baseline, merely six AZD1222 recipients were seropositive.

In this sample, this clone turned up once. As yet, its antigen is unknown. V shed 3 bases and J shed 2 bases, with 11 bases lying between them. Germline V gene lookup returns CDR1 SGHRS and CDR2 YFSETQ. The CDR3 runs to 14 residues. Clones were read by immunoSEQ multiplex PCR, and TCRdb kept only the in-frame ones, dropping some. This table holds 110,000 to 150,000 clones, about 90% found once. This chain links TRBV5-1 with TRBJ2-5, with unresolved D. The TCR comes from an adult who received the AZD1222 COVID-19 vaccine. Sequenced here: peripheral blood, sampled 28 days after the second AZD1222 dose. CDR3 bases: TGCGCCAGCAGCTCAATAGTGAGACAAGAGACCCAGTACTTC. Protein product: CASSSIVRQETQYF.